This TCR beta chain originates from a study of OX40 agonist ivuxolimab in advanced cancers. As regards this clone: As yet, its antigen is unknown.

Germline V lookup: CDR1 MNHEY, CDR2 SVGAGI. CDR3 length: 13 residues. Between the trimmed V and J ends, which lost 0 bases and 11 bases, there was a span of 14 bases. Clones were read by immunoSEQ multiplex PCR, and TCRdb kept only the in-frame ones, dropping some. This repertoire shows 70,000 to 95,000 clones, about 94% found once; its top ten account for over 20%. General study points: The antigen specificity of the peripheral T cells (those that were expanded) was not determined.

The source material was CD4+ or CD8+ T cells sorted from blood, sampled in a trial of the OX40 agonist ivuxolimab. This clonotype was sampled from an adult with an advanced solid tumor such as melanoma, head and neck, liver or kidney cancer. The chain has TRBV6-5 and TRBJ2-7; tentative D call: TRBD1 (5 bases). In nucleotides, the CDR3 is TGTGCCAGCAGTTACTCACAGGCACCGGGCGAGTACTTC. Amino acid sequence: CASSYSQAPGEYF.